The 26 T cell receptor beta chains given below trace back to one sample, sequenced in a study of shared clonotypes between healthy human individuals. Repertoires were generated with immunoSEQ multiplex PCR, while TCRdb's copy carries only in-frame clones and drops some. This table holds about half a million clones, roughly 80% found once. What was sequenced was PBMCs. These receptor sequences come from a woman between 40 and 50 years old in good health. Some clones in this sample may be carry-over from other donors' samples.

V usage is TRBV19 and J usage is TRBJ2-1; D is uncertain. CDR3 length: 14 residues. V shed 5 bases and J shed 5 bases, with 13 bases lying between them. CDR1 is LNHDA, CDR2 SQIVND, per germline (reference sequence). The CDR3: CASSPTWVDNEQFF. As DNA, the CDR3 is TGTGCCAGTAGTCCAACTTGGGTAGACAATGAGCAGTTCTTC.

V and J are TRBV6-5 and TRBJ1-5; no clear D. CDR3 length equals 13 residues. Germline V lookup: CDR1 MNHEY, CDR2 SVGAGI. Trimming removed 8 bases from V and 0 bases from J, with 8 bases in between. CDR3 loop: CASAQLSNQPQHF. The CDR3 DNA sequence: TGTGCCAGCGCACAGCTTAGCAATCAGCCCCAGCATTTT.

This clone occurred many times. The chain couples TRBV6-1 to TRBJ2-7; D call uncertain. There are 12 residues in the CDR3. CDR1 MNHNS and CDR2 SASEGT come from the germline V gene. The V and J ends lost 8 bases and 1 base respectively, with 9 bases between them. In nucleotides, the CDR3 is TGTGCCAGCCGGACGGGTTCCTACGAGCAGTACTTC. Translating gives CASRTGSYEQYF.

Turning to this clone: Given a far larger clone just one base away, this is likely a sequencing read error. The sample holds other DNA sequences that translate to the same CDR3. J is TRBJ1-6 and V is TRBV29-1; 7 bases line up with TRBD1. The CDR3 sequence is 13 residues long. Per the germline V gene, CDR1 is SQVTM and CDR2 is ANQGSEA. The ends lost 6 bases at V and 13 bases at J; junction bases unmatched: 12. Here the CDR3 reads CSVRRDREAPLHF. The CDR3 nucleotides are TGCAGCGTCAGGCGCGACAGGGAGGCCCCCCTCCACTTT. The full variable domain, in which reference TRBV29-1 and TRBJ1-6 provide the parts outside the CDR3, is SAVISQKPSRDICQRGTSLTIQCQVDSQVTMMFWYRQQPGQSLTLIATANQGSEATYESGFVIDKFPISRPNLTFSTLTVSNMSPEDSSIYLCSVRRDREAPLHFGNGTRLTVT.

The chain recombines TRBV5-6 with TRBJ2-3; D remains ambiguous. There are 14 residues in the CDR3. V was pared by 5 bases and J by 4 bases, with 14 bases between. Germline CDR1 is SGHDT and CDR2 is YYEEEE. The CDR3 here is CASSLPFGSDTQYF. The CDR3 DNA reads TGTGCCAGCAGTTTGCCATTCGGGTCAGATACGCAGTATTTT.

This chain joins TRBV6-6 and TRBJ1-4; D is ambiguous. The germline gives CDR1 MNHNY, CDR2 SVGAGI (reference sequence). CDR3 length: 15 residues. Trimming cost V 3 bases and J 0 bases, with 8 bases left between them. The DNA for the CDR3 is TGTGCCAGCAGTTATGCACAAGCAACTAATGAAAAACTGTTTTTT. This codes for CASSYAQATNEKLFF.

A note on this clone: A much larger clone is a single base away; this may be a read error. This same CDR3 is encoded by further DNA sequences in the sample. V usage is TRBV30 and J usage is TRBJ1-6; 9 bases are shared with TRBD1. Germline V gene sequence: CDR1 GTSNPN, CDR2 SVGIG (reference sequence). This CDR3 is 13 amino acids long. Here the CDR3 reads CAWGQGINSPLHF. CDR3 DNA: TGTGCCTGGGGACAGGGGATTAATTCACCTCTCCACTTT.

The rearrangement links TRBV5-4 to TRBJ2-1; 10 positions match TRBD2. The CDR3 is 13 residues long. Germline CDR1 reads SGHNT; CDR2 reads YYREEE (reference sequence). V shed 4 bases and J 8 bases; nucleotides not matched to a gene: 3. CDR3 DNA sequence: TGTGCCAGCAGCCTAGCGGGAGCGGATGAGCAGTTCTTC. Protein sequence: CASSLAGADEQFF.

The chain uses TRBV19 and TRBJ2-1, with D possibly being TRBD1 (5 bases). CDR3 length: 14 residues. The germline V and J ends were trimmed by 5 bases and 3 bases, with 11 bases remaining between them. CDR1 and CDR2 from the germline V gene are LNHDA and SQIVND (reference sequence). The CDR3 nucleotides are TGTGCCAGTAGTGGGGCTATTAACTACAATGAGCAGTTCTTC. The encoded protein is CASSGAINYNEQFF.

This rearrangement joins TRBV5-1 to TRBJ2-2; tentative D call: TRBD2 (5 bases). There are 13 residues in the CDR3. CDR1 is SGHRS, CDR2 YFSETQ, per germline. V lost 4 bases and J lost 4, with 8 bases in between. For the CDR3, the DNA is TGCGCCAGCAGCGGGAGTGGCACCGGGGAGCTGTTTTTT. Translating gives CASSGSGTGELFF.

The chain couples TRBV7-8 to TRBJ2-1; TRBD2 might be the D (6 bases). V lost 3 bases to trimming and J lost 4 bases, with 16 bases between them. CDR1 is SGHVS, CDR2 FQNEAQ, per germline. The CDR3 sequence is 16 residues long. CDR3 amino acids: CASSFRGRAGYNEQFF. For the CDR3, the DNA is TGTGCCAGCAGCTTTCGCGGTCGCGCGGGGTACAATGAGCAGTTCTTC.

The V call is TRBV14, the J call TRBJ1-6; unclear D gene. This CDR3 is built from 12 residues. Trimming removed 0 bases from V and 10 bases from J, with 4 bases in between. Germline CDR1 reads SGHDN; CDR2 reads FVKESK. For the CDR3, the DNA is TGTGCCAGCAGCCAAGAAGGATCACCCCTCCACTTT. Protein sequence: CASSQEGSPLHF.

This clone was counted a single time. Written as DNA, the CDR3 is TGCGCCAGCAGCTTGACCGGGACTAGCTCCTACAATGAGCAGTTCTTC. It encodes CASSLTGTSSYNEQFF. The genes are TRBV5-1 and TRBJ2-1; 8 bases are shared with TRBD2. CDR1 and CDR2 (germline): SGHRS, YFSETQ. The CDR3 contains 16 residues. The V segment lost 1 base and the J segment 0 bases; nucleotides outside the gene matches: 3.

The V gene is TRBV5-1, the J gene TRBJ1-1; D ambiguous. The CDR3 runs 13 residues. The germline V gene has CDR1 SGHRS and CDR2 YFSETQ. V lost 1 base and J lost 1, with 5 bases in between. The CDR3 nucleotides are TGCGCCAGCAGCTTGCAACAGAACACTGAAGCTTTCTTT. This codes for CASSLQQNTEAFF.

The chain has TRBV6-1 and TRBJ1-4; TRBD1 is a possible D gene (5 bases). Germline V gives CDR1 MNHNS, CDR2 SASEGT. V was cut by 4 bases and J by 7 bases, with 16 bases left in between. The CDR3 has 15 residues. CDR3 protein: CASSAGTEGFEKLFF. The CDR3 DNA follows: TGTGCCAGCAGTGCCGGGACGGAAGGATTTGAAAAACTGTTTTTT.

The rearrangement uses TRBV28 and TRBJ2-7; D possibly corresponds to TRBD2 (6 bases). Trimming cost V 4 bases and J 5 bases, with 9 bases left between them. The CDR3 covers 12 residues. Germline V gene data show CDR1 as MDHEN and CDR2 as SYDVKM. This CDR3 reads CASSWGVHEQYF. For the CDR3, the DNA is TGTGCCAGCAGTTGGGGGGTCCACGAGCAGTACTTC.

The chain couples TRBV29-1 to TRBJ2-2; the match to TRBD2 covers 9 bases. The V and J ends lost 6 bases and 6 bases, in that order; junction bases with no gene match: 8. The CDR3 is 14 residues long. CDR1 SQVTM and CDR2 ANQGSEA come from the germline V gene. The CDR3 loop reads CSVVAGEFAGELFF. In nucleotides, the CDR3 is TGCAGCGTCGTAGCGGGAGAATTTGCCGGGGAGCTGTTTTTT.

The V call is TRBV11-2, the J call TRBJ2-5; 7 nucleotides match TRBD1. The CDR3 totals 15 residues. The germline V gene has CDR1 SGHAT and CDR2 FQNNGV. The J segment lost 3 bases and the V segment lost 6 bases, leaving 10 bases of the junction unmatched. The CDR3 coding sequence is TGTGCCAGCAGACTTCCGGGACAGACAAAAGAGACCCAGTACTTC. Protein product: CASRLPGQTKETQYF.

The sample holds a few counts of this clone. This chain joins TRBV30 and TRBJ2-7, with 11 bases identical to TRBD2. V gave up 4 bases and J gave up 6 bases; unmatched junction bases: 5. Germline values: CDR1 GTSNPN, CDR2 SVGIG (reference sequence). The CDR3 runs 13 residues. The DNA for the CDR3 is TGTGCCTGGAAGGTCACTAGCGGGAGCGAGCAGTACTTC. Translating gives CAWKVTSGSEQYF.

V usage is TRBV28 and J usage is TRBJ1-1; the match to TRBD1 covers 9 bases. J lost 0 bases, V lost 6 bases, and 2 bases had no gene match. CDR1 MDHEN and CDR2 SYDVKM come from the germline V gene. The CDR3 length is 14 residues. For the CDR3, the DNA is TGTGCCAGCAGCGGACAGGGGATGAACACTGAAGCTTTCTTT. Its translation is CASSGQGMNTEAFF. Filled out from reference TRBV28 and TRBJ1-1, the complete variable domain reads DVKVTQSSRYLVKRTGEKVFLECVQDMDHENMFWYRQDPGLGLRLIYFSYDVKMKEKGDIPEGYSVSREKKERFSLILESASTNQTSMYLCASSGQGMNTEAFFGQGTRLTVV.

The rearrangement uses TRBV5-1 and TRBJ2-2; 8 bases agree with TRBD2. The ends lost 0 bases at V and 5 bases at J; junction bases unmatched: 9. The length of the CDR3 is 17 residues. Germline-derived CDR1 and CDR2 are SGHRS and YFSETQ. The CDR3 protein is CASSLALTGGRTGELFF. As DNA, the CDR3 is TGCGCCAGCAGCTTGGCCTTAACGGGAGGGCGGACCGGGGAGCTGTTTTTT.

The chain has TRBV28 and TRBJ2-7; TRBD2 matches 7 bases. The CDR3 is 14 residues long. Trimming at V came to 7 bases and at J to 2 bases, leaving 8 bases not matched to a gene. Germline lookup yields CDR1 MDHEN and CDR2 SYDVKM. In DNA, the CDR3 is TGTGCCAGCAACCTGCCCGGGAGGCCCTACGAGCAGTACTTC. Encoded protein: CASNLPGRPYEQYF.

This clone has only a few counts. The rearrangement links TRBV5-4 to TRBJ2-1, with a weak D call TRBD2 (6 bases). From germline, CDR1 is SGHNT and CDR2 YYREEE (reference sequence). CDR3 length equals 13 residues. The ends were cut back, 2 bases at V and 8 bases at J, with 11 bases in the middle. The CDR3 nucleotides read TGTGCCAGCAGCTTATCGGAGGGATATGAGCAGTTCTTC. Residues: CASSLSEGYEQFF.

This clone has just a few counts. This same CDR3 is encoded by further DNA sequences in the sample. For the CDR3, the DNA is TGCGCCAGCAGCTTGTTAGGGGTGAACACTGAAGCTTTCTTT. The encoded protein is CASSLLGVNTEAFF. This chain links TRBV5-1 with TRBJ1-1, with a possible D match to TRBD1 (5 bases). Germline V CDR1 and CDR2: SGHRS, YFSETQ. This CDR3 is built from 14 residues. V was shortened by 1 base and J by 0 bases, with 7 bases between the two germline ends.

The chain employs TRBV2 and TRBJ2-7, with D possibly being TRBD1 (6 bases). The CDR3 sequence is 14 residues long. CDR1 is SNHLY and CDR2 is FYNNEI in the germline V gene. Trimming took 3 bases from V and 5 from J, leaving 14 bases between them. CDR3 residues: CASSEQGRLDEQYF. CDR3 nucleotides: TGTGCCAGCAGTGAGCAGGGGAGATTGGACGAGCAGTACTTC. The full variable domain, its missing parts supplied by reference TRBV2 and TRBJ2-7, is EPEVTQTPSHQVTQMGQEVILRCVPISNHLYFYWYRQILGQKVEFLVSFYNNEISEKSEIFDDQFSVERPDGSNFTLKIRSTKLEDSAMYFCASSEQGRLDEQYFGPGTRLTVT.

As for this clone: The sample has other DNA sequences that encode this CDR3 too. The V gene is TRBV7-8, the J gene TRBJ1-2; D gene uncertain. This CDR3 is built from 12 residues. Germline V gene lookup returns CDR1 SGHVS and CDR2 FQNEAQ. Trimming removed 3 bases at V and 0 bases at J, with 2 bases between. CDR3 region: CASSFTNYGYTF. CDR3 sequence (DNA): TGTGCCAGCAGCTTCACTAACTATGGCTACACCTTC. Looking up the rest from reference TRBV7-8 and TRBJ1-2 gives the full variable domain: GAGVSQSPRYKVAKRGQDVALRCDPISGHVSLFWYQQALGQGPEFLTYFQNEAQLDKSGLPSDRFFAERPEGSVSTLKIQRTQQEDSAVYLCASSFTNYGYTFGSGTRLTVV.